The text below deals with one TCR beta chain. The antigen it recognizes is unknown. Base-call qualities are not available, and no considerably larger clone is one nucleotide away. The data stem from a study of T cells in Graves' hyperthyroidism and ophthalmopathy (dated by TCRdb to between 2017 and 2020). Regarding the research as a whole: Peripheral blood samples were taken at initial diagnosis, before any treatment was given. After blood sampling, hyperthyroidism patients were treated with methimazole at a starting dose of 30 mg daily, and ophthalmopathy patients were treated with high-dose intravenous methylprednisolone. An independent validation cohort of some 18 hyperthyroidism patients and more than 15 patients who later progressed to ophthalmopathy tested prospective prediction of ophthalmopathy. Thyroid tissue and blood T-cell repertoires from about 6 Graves' hyperthyroidism patients were also compared in the study. The paper describes TCR Vbeta CDR3 sequencing of around 130 peripheral blood samples, made up of under 50 ophthalmopathy patients, approximately 76 hyperthyroidism patients and 17 progressor patients. To identify TCR V-J signatures that set the groups apart, the researchers used a discovery cohort of 90 to 100 patients, made up of roughly 40 with Graves' ophthalmopathy and some 56 with stable Graves' hyperthyroidism. For training and testing, the 100 or so patients in the discovery cohort were randomly divided in a 7:3 ratio. Broad study findings and their caveats: In cross-validation, a model built on a 13 V-J signature told ophthalmopathy apart from stable hyperthyroidism with about 90% sensitivity and 81% to 82% specificity, and in testing the same model reached 80%/75%. Most expanded thyroid clonotypes (frequency above 0.001) were also found in blood, which suggests that blood repertoires may mirror thyroid immune responses. No statistical method was used to set the sample size in advance, and investigators knew the group allocation. In validation, the model predicted progression to ophthalmopathy with about 71% sensitivity and 72% to 85% specificity, a median of approximately 6.7 months before onset.

Stable Graves' hyperthyroidism was defined as the absence of progression to ophthalmopathy over 18 months of follow-up. The hyperthyroidism patients were between 18 and 65 years old and newly diagnosed, with a disease duration of less than 2 months. Patients with uncontrolled infections, other autoimmune diseases, pregnancy or lactation were excluded. Diagnoses were based on clinical symptoms, serum thyroxine and TRAb, thyroid ultrasound and orbital computed tomography. PBMCs were isolated from 7.5 to 10 ml of fresh peripheral blood by Ficoll-Paque density gradient centrifugation. Trizol reagent was used to extract total RNA, and RNA quality was then checked on an Agilent 2100 Bioanalyzer. Amplification of TCR beta CDR3 regions was carried out from RNA transcripts. For the first round of RT-PCR on the TCR CDR3, the HTBI primer set was used together with the Qiagen OneStep RT-PCR kit. The libraries were constructed in a second round of multiplex PCR and then size-selected and purified. The libraries were sequenced on an Illumina HiSeq2000 using paired-end 100 bp reads. As for the authors' bioinformatics: Raw data were processed with SOAPnuke, discarding reads with adapters, uncalled bases, mean Phred below 15, or no exact constant-primer or identifier match. COPE v1.2.5 was used to merge high-quality paired reads, and clonotypes were defined as unique nucleotide sequences. Clonotypes were aligned to IMGT TRBV, TRBD and TRBJ reference segments using MiTCR v1.1. Only V-J combinations with frequency above 0.0001, covering roughly 99% of repertoires, were analysed. The TCS score was defined as F50 (clonal expansion) divided by E x V (chaos), with BLOSUM62-based TCRdist calculated between CDR3 peptides within each V-J. Welch's t-statistics and random forest reduced roughly 530 V-J features to roughly 13, which were used in a naive Bayes classifier (R e1071). TCRdb reprocessed the public reads (quality trimming at Q25 with fastp, clone calling with MiXCR) and kept in-frame beta chains. Identical CDR3 protein sequences are pooled into one entry, listed with their most common genes and DNA. TCRdb, rather than the study authors, made the V and J calls. The sample records roughly 300,000 distinct CDR3 sequences, 21% of which are singletons. In total, the top ten clones hold around half of the sample.

V and J are truncated by 5 bases and 4 bases respectively, leaving an intervening sequence of 12 bases. There are 14 amino acids in the CDR3, from cysteine to phenylalanine inclusive. The only DNA kept is the CDR3, 42 bases in frame from the first base. Per the germline V gene (reference sequence), MNHEY is the CDR1 and SMNVEV is the CDR2. Here the chain combines TRBV27 and TRBJ1-5; perhaps TRBD1 is the D gene, with 5 bases matching. The sample comprised blood. This sequence originates from a woman aged 50 to 60 with Graves' hyperthyroidism. CDR3 sequence: CASSQRQSNQPQHF. The bases are TGTGCCAGCAGTCAGAGACAGTCAAATCAGCCCCAGCATTTT.